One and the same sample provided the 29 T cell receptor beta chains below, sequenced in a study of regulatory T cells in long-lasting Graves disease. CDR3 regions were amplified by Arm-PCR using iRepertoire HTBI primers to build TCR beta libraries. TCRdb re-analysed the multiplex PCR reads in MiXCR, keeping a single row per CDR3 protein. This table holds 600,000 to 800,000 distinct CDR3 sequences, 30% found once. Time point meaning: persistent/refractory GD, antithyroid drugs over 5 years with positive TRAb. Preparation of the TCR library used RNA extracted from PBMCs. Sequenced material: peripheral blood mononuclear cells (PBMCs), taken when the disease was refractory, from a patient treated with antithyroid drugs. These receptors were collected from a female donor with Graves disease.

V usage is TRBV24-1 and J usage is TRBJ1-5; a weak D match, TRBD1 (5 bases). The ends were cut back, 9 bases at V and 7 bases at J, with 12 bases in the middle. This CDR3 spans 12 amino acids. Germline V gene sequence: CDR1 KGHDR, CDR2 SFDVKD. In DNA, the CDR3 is TGTGCCACCGGGAGGAGGGACCAGCCCCAGCATTTT. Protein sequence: CATGRRDQPQHF.

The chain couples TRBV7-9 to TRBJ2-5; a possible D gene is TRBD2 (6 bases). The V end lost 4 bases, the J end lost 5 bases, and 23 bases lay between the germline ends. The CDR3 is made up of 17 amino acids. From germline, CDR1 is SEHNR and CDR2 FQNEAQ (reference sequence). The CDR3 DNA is TGTGCCAGCAGCTCAAGCCCCGTAGCGGAACCACGGGAGACCCAGTACTTC. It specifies CASSSSPVAEPRETQYF.

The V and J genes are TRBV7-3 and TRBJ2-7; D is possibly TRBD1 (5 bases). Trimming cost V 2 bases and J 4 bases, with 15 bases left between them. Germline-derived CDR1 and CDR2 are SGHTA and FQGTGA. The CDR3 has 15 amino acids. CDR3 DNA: TGTGCCAGCAGCTTAGAGGCAGGGTACGGGTACGAGCAGTACTTC. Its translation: CASSLEAGYGYEQYF.

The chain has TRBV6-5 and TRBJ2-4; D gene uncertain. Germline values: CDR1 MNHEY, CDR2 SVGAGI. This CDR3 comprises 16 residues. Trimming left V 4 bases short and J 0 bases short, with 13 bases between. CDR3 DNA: TGTGCCAGCAGTTCCTCAAGGGCTGTAGCCAAAAACATTCAGTACTTC. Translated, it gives CASSSSRAVAKNIQYF.

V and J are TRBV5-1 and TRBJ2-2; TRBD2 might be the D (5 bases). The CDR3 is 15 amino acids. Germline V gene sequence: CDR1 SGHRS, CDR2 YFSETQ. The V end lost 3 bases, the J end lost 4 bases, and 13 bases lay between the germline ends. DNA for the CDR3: TGCGCCAGCAGCTCTTACGGACTGGTCACCGGGGAGCTGTTTTTT. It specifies CASSSYGLVTGELFF.

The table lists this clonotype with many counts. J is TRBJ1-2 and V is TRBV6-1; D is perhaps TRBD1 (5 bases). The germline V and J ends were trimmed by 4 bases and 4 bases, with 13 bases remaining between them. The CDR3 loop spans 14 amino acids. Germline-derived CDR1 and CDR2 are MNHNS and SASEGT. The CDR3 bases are TGTGCCAGCAGTGCTGGGACGATAGGCTATGGCTACACCTTC. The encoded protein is CASSAGTIGYGYTF.

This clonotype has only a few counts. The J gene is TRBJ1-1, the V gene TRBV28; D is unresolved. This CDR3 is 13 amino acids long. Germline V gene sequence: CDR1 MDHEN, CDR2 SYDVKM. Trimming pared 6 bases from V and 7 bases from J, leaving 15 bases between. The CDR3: CASRGWAPLEAFF. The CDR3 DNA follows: TGTGCCAGCAGGGGATGGGCACCCCTTGAAGCTTTCTTT.

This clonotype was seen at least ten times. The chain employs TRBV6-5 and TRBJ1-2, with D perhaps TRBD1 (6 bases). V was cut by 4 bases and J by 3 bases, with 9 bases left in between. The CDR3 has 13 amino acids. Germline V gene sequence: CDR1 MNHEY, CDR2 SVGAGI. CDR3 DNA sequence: TGTGCCAGCAGTTTACAGGGCCACTATGGCTACACCTTC. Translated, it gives CASSLQGHYGYTF.

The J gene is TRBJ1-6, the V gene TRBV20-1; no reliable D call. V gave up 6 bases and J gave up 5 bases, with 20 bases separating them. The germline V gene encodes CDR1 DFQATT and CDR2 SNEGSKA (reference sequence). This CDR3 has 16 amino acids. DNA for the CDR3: TGCAGTGCACAATGGCTGGAGGGCTTTGATAATTCACCCCTCCACTTT. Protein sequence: CSAQWLEGFDNSPLHF.

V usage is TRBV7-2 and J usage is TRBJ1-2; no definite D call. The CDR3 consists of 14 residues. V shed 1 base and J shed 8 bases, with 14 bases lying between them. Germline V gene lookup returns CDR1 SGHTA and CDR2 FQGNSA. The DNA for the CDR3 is TGTGCCAGCAGCTTAGAGTCAGACCTTGGGGGCTACACCTTC. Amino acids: CASSLESDLGGYTF.

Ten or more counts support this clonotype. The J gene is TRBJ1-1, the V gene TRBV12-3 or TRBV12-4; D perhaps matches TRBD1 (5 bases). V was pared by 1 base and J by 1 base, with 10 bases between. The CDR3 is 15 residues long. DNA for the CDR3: TGTGCCAGCAGTTTAGGACAGCCTGGGAACACTGAAGCTTTCTTT. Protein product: CASSLGQPGNTEAFF.

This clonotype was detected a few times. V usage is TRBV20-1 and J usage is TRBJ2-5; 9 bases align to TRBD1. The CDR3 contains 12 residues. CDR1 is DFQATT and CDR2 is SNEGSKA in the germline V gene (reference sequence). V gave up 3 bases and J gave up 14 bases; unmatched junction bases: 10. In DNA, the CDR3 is TGCAGTGCTAGCCAGCCGGGACAGGGCTTTTACTTC. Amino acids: CSASQPGQGFYF.

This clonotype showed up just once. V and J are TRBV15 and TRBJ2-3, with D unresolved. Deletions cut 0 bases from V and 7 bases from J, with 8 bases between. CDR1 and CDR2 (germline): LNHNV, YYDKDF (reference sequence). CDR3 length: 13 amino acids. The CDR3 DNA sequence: TGTGCCACCAGCAGAGAAGAGCGTTATACGCAGTATTTT. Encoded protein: CATSREERYTQYF.

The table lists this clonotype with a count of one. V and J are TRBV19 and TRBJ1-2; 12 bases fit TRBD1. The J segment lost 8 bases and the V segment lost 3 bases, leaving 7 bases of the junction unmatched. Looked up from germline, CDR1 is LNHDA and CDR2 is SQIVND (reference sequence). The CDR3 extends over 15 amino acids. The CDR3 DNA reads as TGTGCCAGTAGTATGCGGGACAGGGGGCCTAAAGGCTACACCTTC. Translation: CASSMRDRGPKGYTF.

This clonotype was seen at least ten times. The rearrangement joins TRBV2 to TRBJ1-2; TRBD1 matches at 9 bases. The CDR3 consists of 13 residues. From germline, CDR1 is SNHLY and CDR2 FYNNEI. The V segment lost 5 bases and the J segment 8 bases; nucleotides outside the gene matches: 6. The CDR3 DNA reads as TGTGCCAGCAGTACCGGGACAGGGAGAGGCTACACCTTC. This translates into CASSTGTGRGYTF.

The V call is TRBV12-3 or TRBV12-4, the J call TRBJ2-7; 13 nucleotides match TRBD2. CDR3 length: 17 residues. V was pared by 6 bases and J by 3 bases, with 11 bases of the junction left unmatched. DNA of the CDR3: TGTGCCAGCAGCCAAACCAGACTAGCGGGAGGAAGCTACGAGCAGTACTTC. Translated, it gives CASSQTRLAGGSYEQYF.

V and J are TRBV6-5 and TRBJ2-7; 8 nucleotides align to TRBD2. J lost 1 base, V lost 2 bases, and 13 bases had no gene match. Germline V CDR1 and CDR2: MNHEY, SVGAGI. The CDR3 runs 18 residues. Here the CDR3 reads CASSYPLPRTSFSYEQYF. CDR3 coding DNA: TGTGCCAGCAGTTACCCACTGCCGCGGACTAGCTTTTCCTACGAGCAGTACTTC.

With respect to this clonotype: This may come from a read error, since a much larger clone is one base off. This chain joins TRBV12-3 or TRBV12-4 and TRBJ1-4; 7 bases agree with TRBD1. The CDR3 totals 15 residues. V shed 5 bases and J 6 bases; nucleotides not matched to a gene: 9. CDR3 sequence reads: CASSDRDGVDEKLFF. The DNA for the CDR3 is TGTGCCAGCAGTGACAGGGACGGCGTGGATGAAAAACTGTTTTTT.

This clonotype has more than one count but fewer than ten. CDR3 sequence (DNA): TGCAGCGCCTCGCCCTATGAGGGGGAGCAGTACTTC. Translation: CSASPYEGEQYF. The chain carries TRBV29-1 and TRBJ2-7; D may be TRBD1 or TRBD2 (5 bases each). This CDR3 has 12 residues. The germline CDR1 and CDR2 sequences are SQVTM and ANQGSEA. V was cut by 7 bases and J by 7 bases, with 17 bases left in between.

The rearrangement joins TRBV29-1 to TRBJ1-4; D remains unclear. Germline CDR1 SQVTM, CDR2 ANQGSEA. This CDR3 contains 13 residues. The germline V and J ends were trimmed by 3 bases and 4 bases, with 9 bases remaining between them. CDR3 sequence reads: CSVEASDNEKLFF. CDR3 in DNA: TGCAGCGTTGAGGCCAGTGATAATGAAAAACTGTTTTTT.

CDR3 DNA sequence: TGTGCCAGCAGTATGGGGAACACCATATATTTT. Protein sequence: CASSMGNTIYF. This chain uses TRBV12-3 or TRBV12-4 with TRBJ1-3, with D hard to call. The V and J ends lost 5 bases and 7 bases respectively, with 6 bases between them. This CDR3 has 11 residues.

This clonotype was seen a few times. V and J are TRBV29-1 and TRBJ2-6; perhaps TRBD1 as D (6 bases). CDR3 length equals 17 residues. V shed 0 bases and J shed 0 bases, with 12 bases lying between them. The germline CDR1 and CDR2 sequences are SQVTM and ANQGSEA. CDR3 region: CSVEDQDSLSGANVLTF. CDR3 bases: TGCAGCGTTGAAGATCAGGACAGCCTCTCTGGGGCCAACGTCCTGACTTTC.

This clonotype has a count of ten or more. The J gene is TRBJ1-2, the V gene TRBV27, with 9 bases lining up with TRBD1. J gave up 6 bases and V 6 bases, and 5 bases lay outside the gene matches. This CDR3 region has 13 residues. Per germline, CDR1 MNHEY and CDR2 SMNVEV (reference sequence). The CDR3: CASRPQGANGYTF. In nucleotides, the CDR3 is TGTGCCAGCAGGCCACAGGGGGCGAATGGCTACACCTTC.

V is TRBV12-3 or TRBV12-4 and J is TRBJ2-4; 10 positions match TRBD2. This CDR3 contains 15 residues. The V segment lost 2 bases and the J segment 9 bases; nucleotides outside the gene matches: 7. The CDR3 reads CASSLPSGSTAIQYF. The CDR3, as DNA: TGTGCCAGCAGTTTACCTAGCGGGAGTACGGCCATTCAGTACTTC.

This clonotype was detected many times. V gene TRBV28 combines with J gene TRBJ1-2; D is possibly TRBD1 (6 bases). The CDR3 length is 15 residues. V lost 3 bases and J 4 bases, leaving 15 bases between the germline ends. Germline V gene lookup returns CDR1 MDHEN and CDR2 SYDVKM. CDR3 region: CASSFPTGSIYGYTF. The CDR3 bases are TGTGCCAGCAGTTTCCCAACAGGGAGTATCTATGGCTACACCTTC.

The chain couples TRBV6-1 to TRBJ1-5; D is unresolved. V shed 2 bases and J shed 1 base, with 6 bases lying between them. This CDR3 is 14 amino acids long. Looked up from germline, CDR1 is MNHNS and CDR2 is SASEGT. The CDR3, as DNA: TGTGCCAGCAGTGAACATCGGAGCAATCAGCCCCAGCATTTT. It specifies CASSEHRSNQPQHF.

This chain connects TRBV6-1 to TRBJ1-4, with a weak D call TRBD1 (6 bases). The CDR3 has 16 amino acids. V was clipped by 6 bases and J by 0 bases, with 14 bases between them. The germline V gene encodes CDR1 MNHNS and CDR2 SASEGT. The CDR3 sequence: CASRTTGYATNEKLFF. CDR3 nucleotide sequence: TGTGCCAGCAGAACCACAGGGTACGCAACTAATGAAAAACTGTTTTTT.

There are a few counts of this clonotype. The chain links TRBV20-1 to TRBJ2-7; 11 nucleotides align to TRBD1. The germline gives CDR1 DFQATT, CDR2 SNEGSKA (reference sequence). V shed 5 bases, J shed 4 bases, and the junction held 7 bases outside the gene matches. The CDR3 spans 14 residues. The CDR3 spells CSAGPGQGAYEQYF. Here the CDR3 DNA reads TGCAGTGCTGGGCCCGGACAGGGGGCTTACGAGCAGTACTTC.

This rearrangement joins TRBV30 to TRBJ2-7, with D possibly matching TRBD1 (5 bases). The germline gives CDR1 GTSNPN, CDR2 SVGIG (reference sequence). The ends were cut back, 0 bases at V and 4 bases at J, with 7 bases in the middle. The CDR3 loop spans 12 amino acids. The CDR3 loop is CAWSVGAYEQYF. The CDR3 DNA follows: TGTGCCTGGAGTGTAGGGGCTTACGAGCAGTACTTC.